A single sample gave rise to the 19 T cell receptor beta chains below, sequenced in a study of blood T cell repertoires in COVID-19. Sequenced by immunoSEQ multiplex PCR; TCRdb stores in-frame clones only, minus some. The sample comprises some 150,000 clones, roughly 80% of which are singletons, and about 5% rests with the top ten. The source material was peripheral blood. The receptors originated from a human donor in a cohort sampled during active COVID-19.

This clone has a handful of counts. This chain joins TRBV7-3 and TRBJ2-1, with TRBD2 matching 9 bases. The germline V gene has CDR1 SGHTA and CDR2 FQGTGA. CDR3 length: 15 amino acids. V dropped 0 bases and J dropped 6; count of bases not matched to a gene: 3. The CDR3 DNA sequence: TGTGCCAGCAGCTTAACAAGCGGGGGGCGCAATGAGCAGTTCTTC. Encoded protein: CASSLTSGGRNEQFF.

This rearrangement joins TRBV2 to TRBJ2-7, with a possible D match to TRBD2 (7 bases). The V end lost 3 bases, the J end lost 3 bases, and 15 bases lay between the germline ends. Per germline, CDR1 SNHLY and CDR2 FYNNEI. The CDR3 spans 15 residues. CDR3: CASSDGRGAGYEQYF. CDR3 coding DNA: TGTGCCAGCAGTGATGGTCGGGGGGCTGGCTACGAGCAGTACTTC.

V is TRBV19 and J is TRBJ1-1; possibly TRBD1 for D (6 bases). CDR1 is LNHDA, CDR2 SQIVND, per germline (reference sequence). This CDR3 contains 15 residues. V lost 6 bases to trimming and J lost 4 bases, with 18 bases between them. The CDR3 DNA follows: TGTGCCAGTAGGGGACTAACGACAGGTTCCACTGAAGCTTTCTTT. This encodes CASRGLTTGSTEAFF.

The chain links TRBV27 to TRBJ2-7; 9 positions agree with TRBD2. This CDR3 is 17 amino acids long. From germline, CDR1 is MNHEY and CDR2 SMNVEV (reference sequence). Losses at the gene ends were 1 base for V and 2 bases for J; bases not matched to a gene: 9. The CDR3 spells CASSLLGSSGGPYEQYF. Written as DNA, the CDR3 is TGTGCCAGCAGTTTATTGGGGAGTAGCGGGGGACCCTACGAGCAGTACTTC.

The chain couples TRBV6-5 to TRBJ1-1; 9 nucleotides agree with TRBD1. CDR3 size: 15 residues. The germline V gene encodes CDR1 MNHEY and CDR2 SVGAGI. The V gene end was trimmed by 2 bases and the J gene end by 5 bases; junction bases not matched to a gene: 6. CDR3 residues: CASSYLGQGRTEAFF. The CDR3 DNA follows: TGTGCCAGCAGTTACCTTGGACAGGGGAGGACTGAAGCTTTCTTT.

V and J are TRBV4-1 and TRBJ1-5; 9 bases line up with TRBD1. Germline CDR1 reads MGHRA; CDR2 reads YSYEKL. The junction had 13 bases not matched to a gene; V was cut back by 3 bases and J by 4 bases. The CDR3 is 18 amino acids. CDR3 loop: CASSQLGAYRGPNQPQHF. Here the CDR3 DNA reads TGCGCCAGCAGCCAGCTCGGGGCTTACAGGGGGCCGAATCAGCCCCAGCATTTT.

The chain links TRBV4-1 to TRBJ2-1; 11 bases map to TRBD2. CDR3 length equals 15 residues. Germline trimming cut 4 bases from V and 9 bases from J; bases unmatched to any gene: 8. Germline-derived CDR1 and CDR2 are MGHRA and YSYEKL. The DNA of the CDR3 is TGCGCCAGCAGCCGTCCGGGACTAGCGGTGGGTGAGCAGTTCTTC. Translated, it gives CASSRPGLAVGEQFF.

This clone was detected once. In nucleotides, the CDR3 is TGTGCCAGCAGCCCTGGGTTTTGGCAGGGGGGCACCGGGGAGCTGTTTTTT. It specifies CASSPGFWQGGTGELFF. The chain joins TRBV5-4 to TRBJ2-2; D is possibly TRBD1 (7 bases). This CDR3 contains 17 residues. Germline CDR1 and CDR2: SGHNT and YYREEE (reference sequence). V shed 4 bases and J shed 4 bases, with 20 bases lying between them. Complete variable domain (other parts from reference TRBV5-4 and TRBJ2-2): ETGVTQSPTHLIKTRGQQVTLRCSSQSGHNTVSWYQQALGQGPQFIFQYYREEENGRGNFPPRFSGLQFPNYSSELNVNALELDDSALYLCASSPGFWQGGTGELFFGEGSRLTVL.

J is TRBJ2-7 and V is TRBV6-4; 7 bases fit TRBD1. Trimming removed 5 bases from V and 5 bases from J; junction bases left unmatched: 9. Germline V lookup: CDR1 MRHNA, CDR2 SNTAGT. This CDR3 region has 14 residues. This CDR3 is CASSPTGEGDEQYF. The DNA for the CDR3 is TGTGCCAGCAGTCCCACAGGGGAAGGCGACGAGCAGTACTTC.

J is TRBJ1-5 and V is TRBV6-5, with D possibly matching TRBD1 (5 bases). With 5 bases removed from V and 7 bases from J, the gap between germline ends came to 18 bases. CDR3 length: 15 amino acids. In germline, CDR1 is MNHEY, CDR2 SVGAGI. The chain's CDR3 is CASSQQVYGTQPQHF. In nucleotides, the CDR3 is TGTGCCAGCAGTCAACAGGTCTATGGTACCCAGCCCCAGCATTTT.

The gene calls are TRBV3-1 (or the pseudogene TRBV3-2) and TRBJ2-5, with D tentatively TRBD2 (6 bases). The germline V and J ends were trimmed by 2 bases and 5 bases, with 15 bases remaining between them. The CDR3 loop spans 15 amino acids. Per germline, CDR1 LGHDT and CDR2 YNNKEL (reference sequence). The CDR3 DNA sequence: TGTGCCAGCAGCCAAAATAATCTAGGAGGGGAGACCCAGTACTTC. It translates to CASSQNNLGGETQYF.

In DNA form, the CDR3 reads TGTGCCAGCAGTTACTCGACAGGGAACACTGAAGCTTTCTTT. Its translation: CASSYSTGNTEAFF. The chain links TRBV6-5 to TRBJ1-1; weak D call: TRBD1 (6 bases). CDR1 is MNHEY, CDR2 SVGAGI, per germline. Trimming left V 0 bases short and J 1 base short, with 6 bases between. CDR3 length: 14 amino acids.

The V gene is TRBV2, the J gene TRBJ1-6; 8 bases fit TRBD1. The CDR3 runs 14 residues. CDR1 and CDR2 (germline): SNHLY, FYNNEI. V shed 8 bases and J 8 bases; nucleotides not matched to a gene: 8. DNA of the CDR3: TGTGCCAGCGGGAAAGAGGACAGGGATTCACCCCTCCACTTT. Residues: CASGKEDRDSPLHF.

This chain links TRBV7-9 with TRBJ2-2; 7 bases line up with TRBD1. Losses at the gene ends were 4 bases for V and 0 bases for J; bases not matched to a gene: 8. This CDR3 spans 17 amino acids. Per the germline V gene, CDR1 is SEHNR and CDR2 is FQNEAQ (reference sequence). CDR3 sequence (DNA): TGTGCCAGCAGCTCCGGGGTAAGGGGGCCGAACACCGGGGAGCTGTTTTTT. Its translation is CASSSGVRGPNTGELFF.

The chain employs TRBV5-1 and TRBJ2-3; 7 positions match TRBD2. V dropped 3 bases and J dropped 3; count of bases not matched to a gene: 7. The CDR3 totals 15 residues. The germline CDR1 and CDR2 sequences are SGHRS and YFSETQ. This chain's CDR3 is CASSSLAGDTDTQYF. CDR3 DNA sequence: TGCGCCAGCAGCTCTTTGGCGGGGGATACAGATACGCAGTATTTT.

The CDR3 DNA follows: TGTGCCAGCAGTCCCACCCAGGTGGGGCGGGAGCAGTACTTC. Protein: CASSPTQVGREQYF. The chain is built from TRBV27 and TRBJ2-7; D may be TRBD1 (5 bases). Trimming cost V 5 bases and J 7 bases, with 18 bases left between them. Germline lookup yields CDR1 MNHEY and CDR2 SMNVEV (reference sequence). This CDR3 contains 14 residues.

The chain couples TRBV11-2 to TRBJ1-3; D not certain. The CDR3 spans 15 residues. CDR1 SGHAT and CDR2 FQNNGV come from the germline V gene. Trimming pared 1 base from V and 0 bases from J, leaving 7 bases between. CDR3 DNA sequence: TGTGCCAGCAGCTTAGGGCTCAGCTCTGGAAACACCATATATTTT. This gives the protein CASSLGLSSGNTIYF.

V usage is TRBV7-2 and J usage is TRBJ2-2, with D tentatively TRBD2 (5 bases). Between the trimmed V and J ends, which lost 3 bases and 8 bases, there was a span of 13 bases. CDR1 and CDR2 from the germline V gene are SGHTA and FQGNSA. The CDR3 runs to 14 residues. The CDR3 DNA sequence: TGTGCCAGCAGCTTTACCGGGATTAGGGGGGAGCTGTTTTTT. It encodes CASSFTGIRGELFF.

The table lists this clone with a few counts. V usage is TRBV10-3 and J usage is TRBJ1-1, with 7 bases lining up with TRBD1. Germline lookup yields CDR1 ENHRY and CDR2 SYGVKD. This CDR3 is built from 14 residues. V lost 6 bases to trimming and J lost 5 bases; unmatched junction nucleotides: 9. CDR3 loop: CAISRQGTGTEAFF. CDR3 in DNA: TGTGCCATCAGCCGACAGGGTACTGGGACTGAAGCTTTCTTT.